The 9 T cell receptor beta chains given below trace back to one sample, sequenced in a study of T cells and copy number aberrations in small-cell lung cancer. The repertoire was sequenced with immunoSEQ multiplex PCR; TCRdb's copy has only in-frame clones and lacks some. The sample has 7,000 or so clones; roughly four fifths are singletons. The source material was normal tissue next to the tumor. The receptors were gathered from a woman aged 50 to 60 with small cell lung cancer.

This rearrangement joins TRBV9 to TRBJ1-1, with a tentative D call TRBD1 (6 bases). Germline CDR1 reads SGDLS; CDR2 reads YYNGEE. Trimming took off 0 bases at V and 0 bases at J, with 12 bases between the two ends. There are 16 residues in the CDR3. CDR3 DNA sequence: TGTGCCAGCAGCGTAGGTCCCGGGGGCCTGAACACTGAAGCTTTCTTT. This gives the protein CASSVGPGGLNTEAFF.

The V call is TRBV2, the J call TRBJ2-7, with D perhaps TRBD2 (6 bases). CDR1 is SNHLY, CDR2 FYNNEI, per germline. V was shortened by 7 bases and J by 6 bases, with 10 bases between the two germline ends. The length of the CDR3 is 11 residues. CDR3 nucleotide sequence: TGTGCCAGCACGCGGGAATTCGAGCAGTACTTC. Its translation: CASTREFEQYF.

This clone was seen just once. This sequence joins TRBV5-4 and TRBJ2-5; a weak D match, TRBD2 (6 bases). The V gene's germline CDR1 is SGHNT and CDR2 YYREEE (reference sequence). The CDR3 length is 15 residues. The ends were cut back, 1 base at V and 5 bases at J, with 15 bases in the middle. CDR3 nucleotides: TGTGCCAGCAGCTTGCCGGGGACGCGGGGCGAGACCCAGTACTTC. Translation: CASSLPGTRGETQYF.

The genes are TRBV30 and TRBJ1-4, with TRBD1 matching over 7 bases. This CDR3 region has 13 residues. The V and J ends lost 5 bases and 7 bases, in that order; junction bases with no gene match: 7. The germline CDR1 and CDR2 sequences are GTSNPN and SVGIG (reference sequence). The DNA of the CDR3 is TGTGCCTGGCGGGAGGGGGCGATTGAAAAACTGTTTTTT. Amino acid sequence: CAWREGAIEKLFF.

The chain recombines TRBV6-4 with TRBJ2-3; 13 bases line up with TRBD2. The CDR3 length is 16 residues. CDR1 MRHNA and CDR2 SNTAGT come from the germline V gene. The V segment lost 2 bases and the J segment 1 base; nucleotides outside the gene matches: 0. CDR3 sequence (DNA): TGTGCCAGCAGTGACGGGACTAGCGGGGGCACAGATACGCAGTATTTT. Its translation is CASSDGTSGGTDTQYF.

This clone was observed a handful of times. The chain carries TRBV6-6 and TRBJ2-3; TRBD1 agrees at 7 bases. Unmatched junction bases numbered 10, after V lost 6 bases and J lost 4 bases. There are 15 residues in the CDR3. From germline, CDR1 is MNHNY and CDR2 SVGAGI (reference sequence). The DNA of the CDR3 is TGTGCCAGCAGCCCCGGGACAGATGAACCAGATACGCAGTATTTT. Protein: CASSPGTDEPDTQYF.

V is TRBV5-1 and J is TRBJ2-7; tentatively, D is TRBD2 (7 bases). The V and J ends lost 5 bases and 0 bases respectively, with 12 bases between them. CDR3 length equals 14 residues. Germline V gives CDR1 SGHRS, CDR2 YFSETQ. This CDR3 reads CASRRGGGSYEQYF. CDR3 sequence (DNA): TGCGCCAGCAGGAGAGGGGGGGGCTCCTACGAGCAGTACTTC.

As for this clone: At one of its ends the junction is not consistent with the germline gene, which may arise from a read error. The chain uses TRBV14 and TRBJ2-7; D is possibly TRBD1 or TRBD2 (5 bases each). The CDR3 is 15 residues long. The germline V gene encodes CDR1 SGHDN and CDR2 FVKESK. CDR3 DNA: TGTGCCAGCAGCCAACAGCCCGGGGCCTCCTACGAGCAGTATTTC. This encodes CASSQQPGASYEQYF.

This clone was observed a few times. J is TRBJ1-4 and V is TRBV7-9, with no clear D. With 3 bases removed from V and 0 bases from J, the gap between germline ends came to 2 bases. The length of the CDR3 is 13 residues. Germline V CDR1 and CDR2: SEHNR, FQNEAQ (reference sequence). The CDR3 bases are TGTGCCAGCAGCTTGCCAACTAATGAAAAACTGTTTTTT. It encodes CASSLPTNEKLFF.